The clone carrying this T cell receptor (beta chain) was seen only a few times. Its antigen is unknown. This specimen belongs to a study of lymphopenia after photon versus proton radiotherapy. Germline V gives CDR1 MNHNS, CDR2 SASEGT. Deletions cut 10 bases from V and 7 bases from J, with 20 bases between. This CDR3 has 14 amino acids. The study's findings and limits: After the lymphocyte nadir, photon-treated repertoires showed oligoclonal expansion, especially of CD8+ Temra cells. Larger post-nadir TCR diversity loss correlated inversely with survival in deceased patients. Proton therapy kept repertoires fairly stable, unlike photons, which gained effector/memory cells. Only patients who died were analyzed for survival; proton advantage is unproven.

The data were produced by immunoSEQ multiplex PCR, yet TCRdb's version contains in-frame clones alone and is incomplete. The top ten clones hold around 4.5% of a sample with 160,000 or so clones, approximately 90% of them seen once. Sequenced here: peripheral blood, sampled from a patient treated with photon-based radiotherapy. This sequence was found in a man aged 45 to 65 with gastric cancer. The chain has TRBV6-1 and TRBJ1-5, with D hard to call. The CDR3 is CAIRDFRVGQPQHF. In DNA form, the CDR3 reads TGTGCCATCAGAGATTTTCGGGTTGGGCAGCCCCAGCATTTT.